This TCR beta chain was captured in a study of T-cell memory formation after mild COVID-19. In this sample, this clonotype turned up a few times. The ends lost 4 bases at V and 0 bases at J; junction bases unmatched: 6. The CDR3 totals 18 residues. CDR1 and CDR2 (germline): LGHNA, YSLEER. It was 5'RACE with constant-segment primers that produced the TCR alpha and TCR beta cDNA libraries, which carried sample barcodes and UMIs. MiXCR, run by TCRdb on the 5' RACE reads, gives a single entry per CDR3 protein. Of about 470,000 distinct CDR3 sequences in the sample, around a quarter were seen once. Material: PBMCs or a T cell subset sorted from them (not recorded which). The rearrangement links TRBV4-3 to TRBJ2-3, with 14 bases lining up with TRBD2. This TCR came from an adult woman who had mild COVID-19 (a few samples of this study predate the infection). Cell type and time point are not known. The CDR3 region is CASSLMWTSGRSTDTQYF. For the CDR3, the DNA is TGCGCCAGCAGCCTCATGTGGACTAGCGGGAGGAGCACAGATACGCAGTATTTT.